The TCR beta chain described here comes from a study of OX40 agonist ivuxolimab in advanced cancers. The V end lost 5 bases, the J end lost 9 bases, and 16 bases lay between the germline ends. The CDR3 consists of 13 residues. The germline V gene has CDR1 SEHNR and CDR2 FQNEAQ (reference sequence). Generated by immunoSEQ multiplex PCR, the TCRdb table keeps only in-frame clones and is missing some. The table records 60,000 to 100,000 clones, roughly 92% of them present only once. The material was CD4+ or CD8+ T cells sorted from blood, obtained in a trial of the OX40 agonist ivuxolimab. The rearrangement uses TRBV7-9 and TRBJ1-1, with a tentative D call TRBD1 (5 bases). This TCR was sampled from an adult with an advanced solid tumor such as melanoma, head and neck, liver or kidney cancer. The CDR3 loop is CASSRQQNGQAFF. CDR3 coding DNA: TGTGCCAGCAGCCGACAGCAAAACGGTCAAGCTTTCTTT.